Here is one T cell receptor beta chain with its context. Its antigen is currently not known. No base-level quality is on record; no much larger clone is a single base apart. This sample was taken from a study of shared T cell receptors in the human thymus (dated by TCRdb to the early 2020s). Some background on the complete study: The study examined how self-reactive, shared T-cell receptor alpha chains are generated in the human thymus.

Deletion took 0 bases off V and 1 base off J, with a span of 10 bases between the germline ends. The germline V gene supplies CDR1 SGHRS and CDR2 YFSETQ. The cysteine opens and the phenylalanine closes a CDR3 of 15 amino acids. Just the 45-base CDR3 DNA is kept, in frame starting at base 1. Receptor libraries were prepared by the immunoSEQ multiplex PCR assay. The table was pulled from immuneACCESS by TCRdb, which kept in-frame rearrangements only. Such tables lose some clones; where checked, under half of the loss comes from unresolved V genes, and the rest has no known cause. The table for this sample lists 650,000 to 950,000 clones; approximately 85% of them were counted only once. The ten top clones hold approximately 0.01% of the sample. The same specimen was also included in a second study, on human thymus T cells. Reported in the second study: In Finland, the donors were immunologically healthy infants who were having open corrective cardiac surgery for congenital heart defects. Thymus tissue was collected as surgical resects that were removed during corrective cardiac surgery. Biased V and J gene segment usage appeared to be present in both thymic and peripheral blood repertoires. Highly overlapping thymic TCR repertoires among unrelated individuals were reported in the related research. The study described the TCR alpha and beta repertoires in about 8 infant thymus samples and a few matching peripheral blood samples. The cohort included about six male and a couple of female infants, with donor ages spanning 7 to 244 days. Thymocytes were freed from the tissue by mechanical means and kept at -70 degrees C as pellets of roughly 9-34 million cells. Genomic DNA was extracted from frozen cell pellets with a QIAsymphony instrument. The immunoSEQ multiplex PCR assay was used to amplify the TCRB and TCRAD loci from a standardized amount of quality-controlled genomic DNA. The amplicons spanned the V(D)J region and were long enough to cover the CDR3 and allow V and J genes to be identified. The commercial immunoSEQ service was used to sequence amplicons on an Illumina platform. Primer bias and sequencing errors were corrected using previously described methods, and TCRAD and TCRB definitions followed the IMGT database. The repertoires were analysed using immunoSEQ Analyzer 3.0 and VDJTools for basic statistics, V/J segment usage, diversity estimates, rarefaction and pairwise overlap. To estimate diversity, the Chao1, ChaoE, Efron-Thisted, Shannon and inverse Simpson indices were applied, and diversity was also estimated on datasets down-sampled to the smallest sample. For repertoire overlap, CDR3 nucleotide sequence, V gene and J gene had to match strictly, and clustering was done by Jaccard-based multidimensional scaling. On average, about 810,000 unique TCRB clonotypes were obtained from thymus samples, compared with approximately 82,000 from blood samples.

The TCR was taken from a girl under three years old with a congenital heart defect. Donor details come from another sample of the same person, matched by shared clones. The material sequenced was thymocytes. In this chain, TRBV5-1 is recombined with TRBJ2-5; the D gene is unclear. The nucleotide sequence is given as TGCGCCAGCAGCTTGGAGAGGCCTATCCAAGAGACCCAGTACTTC. Its coded protein is CASSLERPIQETQYF.